This TCR beta chain is from a study of shared clonotypes between healthy human individuals. Findings of the study overall: Deeper or shallower sequencing was expected to change how clonotypes are shared among donors.

TCRdb's table, derived via immunoSEQ multiplex PCR, lists solely in-frame clones and lacks some. The table shows 450,000 or so clones, with roughly three quarters occurring only once. Comments on this clone: Its antigen is undetermined.

V was cut by 3 bases and J by 4 bases, with 12 bases left in between. CDR1 and CDR2 from the germline V gene are MNHEY and SMNVEV (reference sequence). The CDR3 has 14 amino acids. Every donor was a Caucasian adult from Nashville, Tennessee. The genes are TRBV27 and TRBJ1-2; no definite D call. The TCR sequence derives from a woman aged 40 to 55 in good health. Some clones in this sample may be carry-over from other donors' samples. Sequencing used PBMCs. The DNA of the CDR3 is TGTGCCAGCAGTTTTCACGGGTCCTCCTATGGCTACACCTTC. This codes for CASSFHGSSYGYTF.